This is a list of T cell receptor beta chains from one sample in a study of T cell responses to AZD1222 COVID-19 vaccine. The data were produced by immunoSEQ multiplex PCR, yet TCRdb's version contains in-frame clones alone and is incomplete. The table has some 170,000 clones, 80% to 90% seen once. Sequencing was performed on peripheral blood, taken 28 days after the second dose of the MenACWY control vaccine. The receptors were sampled from an adult who received the MenACWY meningococcal vaccine as a control. Both conserved end residues are part of each CDR3. Each record gives: CDR3 protein, CDR3 DNA, clone size, J gene, D gene, V gene. A D gene is named only where the DNA matches it firmly. Clone size, where shown, is once, few, many, or a class for clones that have expanded.

CDR3 protein: CASGDRGQSPLHF
CDR3 DNA: TGTGCCAGCGGGGACAGGGGGCAATCACCCCTCCACTTT
clone size: NA
J gene: TRBJ1-6
D gene: TRBD1
V gene: TRBV27

CDR3 protein: CSGTLGGNTEAFF
CDR3 DNA: TGCAGCGGAACTTTGGGGGGGAACACTGAAGCTTTCTTT
clone size: NA
J gene: TRBJ1-1
D gene: NA
V gene: TRBV29-1

CDR3 protein: CASSPRDRGDEQFF
CDR3 DNA: TGTGCCAGCTCACCTCGGGACAGGGGCGATGAGCAGTTCTTC
clone size: NA
J gene: TRBJ2-1
D gene: TRBD1
V gene: TRBV18

CDR3 protein: CASSPSGANVLTF
CDR3 DNA: TGTGCCAGCAGTCCCTCTGGGGCCAACGTCCTGACTTTC
clone size: NA
J gene: TRBJ2-6
D gene: NA
V gene: TRBV2

CDR3 protein: CASSLSGAVGGYTF
CDR3 DNA: TGTGCCAGCAGTTTATCGGGGGCAGTGGGTGGCTACACCTTC
clone size: NA
J gene: TRBJ1-2
D gene: NA
V gene: TRBV27

CDR3 protein: CATSDPRAGRTGELFF
CDR3 DNA: TGTGCCACCAGTGACCCCAGAGCGGGTAGGACCGGGGAGCTGTTTTTT
clone size: NA
J gene: TRBJ2-2
D gene: NA
V gene: TRBV24-1

CDR3 protein: CASSEILWTGSYEQYF
CDR3 DNA: TGTGCCAGCAGTGAAATTTTGTGGACAGGGTCCTACGAGCAGTACTTC
clone size: NA
J gene: TRBJ2-7
D gene: TRBD1
V gene: TRBV2

CDR3 protein: CASSLWTSGLNEQFF
CDR3 DNA: TGTGCCAGCAGTCTTTGGACTAGCGGGCTTAATGAGCAGTTCTTC
clone size: NA
J gene: TRBJ2-1
D gene: TRBD2
V gene: TRBV27

CDR3 protein: CASSVDGRAAGELFF
CDR3 DNA: TGTGCCAGCAGCGTAGACGGGAGGGCCGCCGGGGAGCTGTTTTTT
clone size: NA
J gene: TRBJ2-2
D gene: TRBD2
V gene: TRBV9

CDR3 protein: CASSILRRQSMNTEAFF
CDR3 DNA: TGTGCCAGTAGTATCCTACGAAGACAGAGCATGAACACTGAAGCTTTCTTT
clone size: NA
J gene: TRBJ1-1
D gene: NA
V gene: TRBV19

CDR3 protein: CASSRISPSGWGVNGYTF
CDR3 DNA: TGTGCCAGTAGTCGTATAAGTCCGTCCGGTTGGGGGGTGAACGGCTACACCTTC
clone size: NA
J gene: TRBJ1-2
D gene: NA
V gene: TRBV19

CDR3 protein: CASSLGGSYGYTF
CDR3 DNA: TGTGCCAGCAGTTTGGGGGGTAGCTATGGCTACACCTTC
clone size: NA
J gene: TRBJ1-2
D gene: NA
V gene: TRBV28

CDR3 protein: CASSLVLQGFSGNTIYF
CDR3 DNA: TGTGCCAGCAGCTTAGTCTTGCAGGGTTTCTCTGGAAACACCATATATTTT
clone size: NA
J gene: TRBJ1-3
D gene: NA
V gene: TRBV7-2

CDR3 protein: CASSLDPGAGNTIYF
CDR3 DNA: TGCGCCAGCAGCCTGGACCCGGGGGCTGGAAACACCATATATTTT
clone size: NA
J gene: TRBJ1-3
D gene: NA
V gene: TRBV5-1

CDR3 protein: CASSQDETTHTQYF
CDR3 DNA: TGTGCCAGCAGCCAAGATGAGACTACCCATACGCAGTATTTT
clone size: NA
J gene: TRBJ2-3
D gene: NA
V gene: TRBV3-1/TRBV3-2

CDR3 protein: CASSDRIYEQYF
CDR3 DNA: TGCGCCAGCAGCGACAGAATCTACGAGCAGTACTTC
clone size: NA
J gene: TRBJ2-7
D gene: NA
V gene: TRBV10-1

CDR3 protein: CASSTAGTYIYEQYF
CDR3 DNA: TGTGCCAGTAGTACTGCCGGGACATACATCTACGAGCAGTACTTC
clone size: NA
J gene: TRBJ2-7
D gene: NA
V gene: TRBV19

CDR3 protein: CASSLDCMGAEAFF
CDR3 DNA: TGTGCCAGCAGCCTTGACTGTATGGGGGCTGAAGCTTTCTTT
clone size: few
J gene: TRBJ1-1
D gene: NA
V gene: TRBV21-1

CDR3 protein: CASSAQGGAEAFF
CDR3 DNA: TGTGCCAGCAGCGCCCAAGGGGGCGCCGAAGCTTTCTTT
clone size: NA
J gene: TRBJ1-1
D gene: TRBD1
V gene: TRBV9

CDR3 protein: CAISAGIGGYTF
CDR3 DNA: TGTGCCATCAGTGCAGGGATCGGCGGCTACACCTTC
clone size: NA
J gene: TRBJ1-2
D gene: NA
V gene: TRBV10-3

CDR3 protein: CASSYSGTANSPLHF
CDR3 DNA: TGTGCCAGCAGTTACTCCGGGACAGCCAATTCACCCCTCCACTTT
clone size: NA
J gene: TRBJ1-6
D gene: TRBD1
V gene: TRBV6-5

CDR3 protein: CASSQQEGHEKLFF
CDR3 DNA: TGTGCCAGCAGTCAACAGGAAGGGCATGAAAAACTGTTTTTT
clone size: NA
J gene: TRBJ1-4
D gene: NA
V gene: TRBV6-5